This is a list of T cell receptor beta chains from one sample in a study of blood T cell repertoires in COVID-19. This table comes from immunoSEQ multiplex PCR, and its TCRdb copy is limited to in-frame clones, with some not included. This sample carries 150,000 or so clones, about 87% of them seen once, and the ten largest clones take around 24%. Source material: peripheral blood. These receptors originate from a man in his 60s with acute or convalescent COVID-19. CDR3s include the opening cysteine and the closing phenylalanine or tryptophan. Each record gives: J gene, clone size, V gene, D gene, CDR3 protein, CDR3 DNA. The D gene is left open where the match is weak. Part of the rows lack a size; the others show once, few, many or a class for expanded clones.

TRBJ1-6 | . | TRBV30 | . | CAWSDSSNSPLHF | TGTGCCTGGAGTGACTCTTCTAATTCACCCCTCCACTTT
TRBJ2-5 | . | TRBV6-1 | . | CASSEALQQETQYF | TGTGCCAGCAGTGAAGCGCTCCAGCAAGAGACCCAGTACTTC
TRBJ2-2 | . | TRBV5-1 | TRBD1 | CASSSRTGRNTGELFF | TGCGCCAGCAGTTCTCGGACAGGGAGGAACACCGGGGAGCTGTTTTTT
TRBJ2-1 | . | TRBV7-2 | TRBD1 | CASSLSLGGLYNEQFF | TGTGCCAGCAGCTTAAGCCTAGGGGGCCTCTACAATGAGCAGTTCTTC
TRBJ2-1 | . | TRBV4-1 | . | CASSHFPYGSASGEDNEQFF | TGCGCCAGCAGTCATTTCCCGTATGGGTCGGCTAGTGGGGAGGACAATGAGCAGTTCTTC
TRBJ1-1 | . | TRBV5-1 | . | CASSLVQGLDTEAFF | TGCGCCAGCAGCTTGGTCCAGGGCCTGGACACTGAAGCTTTCTTT
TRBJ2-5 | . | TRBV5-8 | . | CASSLTGVGETQYF | TGTGCCAGCAGCTTAACGGGAGTCGGGGAGACCCAGTACTTC
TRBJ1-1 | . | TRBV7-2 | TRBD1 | CASSPRQGRGNTEAFF | TGTGCCAGCAGCCCACGACAGGGGCGGGGGAACACTGAAGCTTTCTTT
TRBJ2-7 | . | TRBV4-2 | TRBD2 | CASSQDGGRRLEQYF | TGTGCCAGCAGCCAAGATGGCGGGAGACGGTTAGAGCAGTACTTC
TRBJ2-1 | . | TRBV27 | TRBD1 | CASSLHRGNDNEQFF | TGTGCCAGCAGTTTGCACAGGGGTAACGACAATGAGCAGTTCTTC
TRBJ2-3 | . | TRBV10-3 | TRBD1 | CAISAGTDADTQYF | TGTGCCATCAGTGCGGGGACAGACGCAGATACGCAGTATTTT
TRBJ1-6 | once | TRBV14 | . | CASSQAALPGLPLHF | TGTGCCAGCAGCCAAGCCGCCCTCCCAGGGCTACCCCTCCACTTT
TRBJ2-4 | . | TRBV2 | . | CAINIGTSKNIQYF | TGTGCCATCAATATAGGGACATCCAAAAACATTCAGTACTTC
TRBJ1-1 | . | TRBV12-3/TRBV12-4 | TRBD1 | CASSNRGHTEAFF | TGTGCCAGCAGCAACAGGGGGCACACTGAAGCTTTCTTT
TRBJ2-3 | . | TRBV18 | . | CASSPGASTDTQYF | TGTGCCAGCTCACCAGGGGCTAGCACAGATACGCAGTATTTT
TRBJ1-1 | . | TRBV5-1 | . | CASSLEARSTEAFF | TGCGCCAGCAGCTTGGAGGCCAGGTCCACTGAAGCTTTCTTT
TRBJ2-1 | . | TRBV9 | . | CASSVDPSSYNEQFF | TGTGCCAGCAGCGTAGACCCTAGCTCCTACAATGAGCAGTTCTTC
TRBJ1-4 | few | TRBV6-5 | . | CASSYSIANEKLFF | TGTGCCAGCAGTTACTCGATAGCTAATGAAAAACTGTTTTTT
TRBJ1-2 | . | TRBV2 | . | CASSDGQGLYGYTF | TGTGCCAGCAGTGACGGGCAGGGCCTCTATGGCTACACCTTC
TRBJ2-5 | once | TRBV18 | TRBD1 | CASSPPQLQGRETQYF | TGTGCCAGCTCACCACCGCAATTACAGGGGCGGGAGACCCAGTACTTC
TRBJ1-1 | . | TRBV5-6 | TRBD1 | CASRPGTGGFTEAFF | TGTGCCAGCAGACCCGGGACAGGGGGCTTCACTGAAGCTTTCTTT
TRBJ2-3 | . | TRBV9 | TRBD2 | CASSRGSGSPVPDTQYF | TGTGCCAGCAGTAGAGGGAGCGGGAGCCCCGTCCCAGATACGCAGTATTTT
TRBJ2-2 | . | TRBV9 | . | CASSVASGELFF | TGTGCCAGCAGCGTAGCGAGCGGGGAGCTGTTTTTT
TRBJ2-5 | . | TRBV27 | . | CASSLPGGETQYF | TGTGCCAGCAGTTTGCCGGGTGGGGAGACCCAGTACTTC
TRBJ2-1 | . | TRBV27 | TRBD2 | CASSLRGTSGSLNEQFF | TGTGCCAGCAGTTTAAGGGGGACTAGCGGGAGTTTAAATGAGCAGTTCTTC
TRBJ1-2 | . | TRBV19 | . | CASSPRGGYGYTF | TGTGCCAGTAGTCCGAGGGGAGGCTATGGCTACACCTTC
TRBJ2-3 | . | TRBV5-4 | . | CASQLGEADTQYF | TGTGCCAGCCAACTCGGGGAGGCAGATACGCAGTATTTT
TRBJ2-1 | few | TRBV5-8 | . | CASSLRQGYNEQFF | TGTGCCAGCAGCTTGAGGCAGGGCTACAATGAGCAGTTCTTC
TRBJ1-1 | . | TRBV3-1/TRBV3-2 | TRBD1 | CASSQGRQGNTEAFF | TGTGCCAGCAGCCAAGGGAGACAGGGGAACACTGAAGCTTTCTTT
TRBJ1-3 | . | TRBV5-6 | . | CASSWTGTGNTIYF | TGTGCCAGCAGCTGGACCGGGACAGGAAACACCATATATTTT
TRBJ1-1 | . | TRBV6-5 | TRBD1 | CASSPLDRGRTEAFF | TGTGCCAGCAGTCCACTGGACAGGGGGAGGACTGAAGCTTTCTTT
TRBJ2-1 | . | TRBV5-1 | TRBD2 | CASSLVAGGLGDEQFF | TGCGCCAGCAGCTTGGTTGCGGGAGGGTTGGGGGATGAGCAGTTCTTC
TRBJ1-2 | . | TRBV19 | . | CASRAQQVDYGYTF | TGTGCCAGTAGGGCACAACAAGTCGACTATGGCTACACCTTC
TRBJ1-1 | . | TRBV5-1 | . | CASRPGQGKNTNTEAFF | TGCGCCAGCCGACCGGGCCAGGGGAAGAATACGAACACTGAAGCTTTCTTT
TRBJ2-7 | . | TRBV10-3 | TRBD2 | CASLAGEFDEQYF | TGTGCCAGCTTAGCGGGAGAATTCGACGAGCAGTACTTC
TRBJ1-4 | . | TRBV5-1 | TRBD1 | CASSFEGGPNEKLFF | TGCGCCAGCAGCTTTGAAGGGGGCCCTAATGAAAAACTGTTTTTT
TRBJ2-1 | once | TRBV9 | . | CASSLTSFSYNEQFF | TGTGCCAGCAGCCTCACTAGCTTCTCCTACAATGAGCAGTTCTTC
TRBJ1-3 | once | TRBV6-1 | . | CASSEFGVGTGNTIYF | TGTGCCAGCAGTGAGTTCGGGGTCGGTACGGGAAACACCATATATTTT
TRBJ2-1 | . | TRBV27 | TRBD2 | CASSWRGPMGSGTNNEQFF | TGTGCCAGCAGTTGGCGGGGACCCATGGGTAGCGGGACAAACAATGAGCAGTTCTTC
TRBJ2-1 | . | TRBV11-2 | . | CASSLGLASYNEQFF | TGTGCCAGCAGCTTAGGGCTAGCGTCCTACAATGAGCAGTTCTTC
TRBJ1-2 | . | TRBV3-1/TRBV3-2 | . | CASSLKDGDYGYTF | TGTGCCAGCAGCCTAAAAGACGGAGACTATGGCTACACCTTC
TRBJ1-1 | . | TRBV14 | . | CASSLQGNTEAFF | TGTGCCAGCAGCCTACAGGGTAACACTGAAGCTTTCTTT
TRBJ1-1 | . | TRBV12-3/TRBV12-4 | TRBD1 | CASSFGRGEAFF | TGTGCCAGCAGTTTTGGCAGGGGGGAAGCTTTCTTT
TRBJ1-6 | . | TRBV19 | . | CASSFTGNSPLHF | TGTGCCAGTAGTTTTACAGGGAATTCACCCCTCCACTTT
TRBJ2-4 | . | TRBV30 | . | CAWRGLAKNIQYF | TGTGCCTGGAGAGGACTAGCCAAAAACATTCAGTACTTC
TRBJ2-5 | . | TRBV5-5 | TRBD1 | CASSAWDSQETQYF | TGTGCCAGCAGCGCCTGGGACAGTCAAGAGACCCAGTACTTC
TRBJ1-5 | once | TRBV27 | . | CASSLQRGQPQHF | TGTGCCAGCAGTCTCCAGCGGGGCCAGCCCCAGCATTTT
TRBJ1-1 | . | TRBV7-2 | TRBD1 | CASQYRGSAEAFF | TGTGCCAGCCAGTACAGGGGGTCGGCTGAAGCTTTCTTT
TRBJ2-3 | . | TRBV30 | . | CAWATTDTQYF | TGTGCCTGGGCAACAACAGATACGCAGTATTTT
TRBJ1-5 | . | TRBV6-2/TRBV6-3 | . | CASSYLRGRSNQPQHF | TGTGCCAGCAGTTACCTGCGGGGCCGGAGCAATCAGCCCCAGCATTTT
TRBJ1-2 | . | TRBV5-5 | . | CASSLEVGGGYTF | TGTGCCAGCAGCTTGGAAGTCGGCGGTGGCTACACCTTC